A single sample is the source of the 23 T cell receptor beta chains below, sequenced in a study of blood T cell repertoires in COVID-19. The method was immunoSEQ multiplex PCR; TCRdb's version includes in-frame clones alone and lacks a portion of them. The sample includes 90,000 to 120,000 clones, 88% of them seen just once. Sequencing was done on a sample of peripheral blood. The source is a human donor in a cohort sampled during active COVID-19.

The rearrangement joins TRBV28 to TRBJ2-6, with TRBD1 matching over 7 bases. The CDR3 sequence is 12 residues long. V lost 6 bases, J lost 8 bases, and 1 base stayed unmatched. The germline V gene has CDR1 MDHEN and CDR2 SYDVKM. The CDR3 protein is CASRTGTNVLTF. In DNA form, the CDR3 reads TGTGCCAGCAGGACAGGGACCAACGTCCTGACTTTC.

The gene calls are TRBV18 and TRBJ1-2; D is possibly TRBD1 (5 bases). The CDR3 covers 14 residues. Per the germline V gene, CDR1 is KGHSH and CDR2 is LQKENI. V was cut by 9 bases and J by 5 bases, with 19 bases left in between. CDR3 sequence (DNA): TGTGCCAGTTCGAAGCAGGGATTTGGGTATGGCTACACCTTC. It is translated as CASSKQGFGYGYTF.

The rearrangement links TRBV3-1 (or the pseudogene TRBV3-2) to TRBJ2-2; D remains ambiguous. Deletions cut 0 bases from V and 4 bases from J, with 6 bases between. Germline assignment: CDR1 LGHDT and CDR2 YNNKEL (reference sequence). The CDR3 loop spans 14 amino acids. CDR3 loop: CASSQDSTTGELFF. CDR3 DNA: TGTGCCAGCAGCCAAGATAGTACCACCGGGGAGCTGTTTTTT.

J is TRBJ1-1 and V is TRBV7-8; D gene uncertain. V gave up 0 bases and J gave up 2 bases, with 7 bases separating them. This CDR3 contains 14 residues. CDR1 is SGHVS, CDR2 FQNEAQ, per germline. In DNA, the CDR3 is TGTGCCAGCAGCTTAGCCGGAGTAAACACTGAAGCTTTCTTT. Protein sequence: CASSLAGVNTEAFF.

In DNA, the CDR3 is TGTGCCAGCAGCCCGTGGACAGGGGTGCAGAATGGCTACACCTTC. Protein: CASSPWTGVQNGYTF. This chain uses TRBV5-4 with TRBJ1-2; 9 bases match TRBD1. Trimming took 4 bases from V and 6 from J; bases not matched to a gene: 10. The CDR3 spans 15 residues. CDR1 and CDR2 (germline): SGHNT, YYREEE (reference sequence).

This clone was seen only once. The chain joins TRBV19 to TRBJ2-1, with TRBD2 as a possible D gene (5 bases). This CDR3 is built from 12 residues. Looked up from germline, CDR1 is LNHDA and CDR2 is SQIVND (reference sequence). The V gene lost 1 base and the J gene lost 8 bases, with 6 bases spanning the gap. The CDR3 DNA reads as TGTGCCAGTAGTATAGGCGGGTATGAGCAGTTCTTC. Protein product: CASSIGGYEQFF.

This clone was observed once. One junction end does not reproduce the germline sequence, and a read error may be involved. CDR3 sequence reads: CASSNPGTASIF. CDR3 coding DNA: TGTGCCAGCAGTAACCCCGGGACAGCCTCTATCTTT. The chain is built from TRBV6-5 and TRBJ1-1; 7 bases match TRBD1. The CDR3 loop spans 12 amino acids. Germline V gene lookup returns CDR1 MNHEY and CDR2 SVGAGI.

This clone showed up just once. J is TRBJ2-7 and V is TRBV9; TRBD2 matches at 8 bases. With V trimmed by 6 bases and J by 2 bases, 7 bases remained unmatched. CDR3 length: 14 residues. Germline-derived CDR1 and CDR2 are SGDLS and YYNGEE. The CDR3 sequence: CASTPGGTPYEQYF. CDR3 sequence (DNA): TGTGCCAGCACCCCGGGGGGGACCCCCTACGAGCAGTACTTC.

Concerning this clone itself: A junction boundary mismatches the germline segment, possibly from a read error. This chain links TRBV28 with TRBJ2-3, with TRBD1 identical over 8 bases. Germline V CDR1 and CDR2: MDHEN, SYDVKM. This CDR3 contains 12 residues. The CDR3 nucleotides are TGTGTCAGCGGACAGGGTACAGATACGCAGTATTTT. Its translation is CVSGQGTDTQYF.

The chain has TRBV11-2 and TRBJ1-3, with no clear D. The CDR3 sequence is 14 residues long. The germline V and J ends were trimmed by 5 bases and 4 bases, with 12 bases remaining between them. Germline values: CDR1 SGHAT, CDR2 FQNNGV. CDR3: CASSPRLAGNTIYF. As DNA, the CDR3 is TGTGCCAGCAGCCCCCGCTTGGCAGGAAACACCATATATTTT.

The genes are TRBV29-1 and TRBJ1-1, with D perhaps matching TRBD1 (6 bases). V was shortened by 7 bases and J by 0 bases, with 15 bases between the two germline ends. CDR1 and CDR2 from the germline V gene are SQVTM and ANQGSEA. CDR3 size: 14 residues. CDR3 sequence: CSAKTGWLNTEAFF. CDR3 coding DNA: TGCAGCGCAAAAACAGGGTGGTTGAACACTGAAGCTTTCTTT.

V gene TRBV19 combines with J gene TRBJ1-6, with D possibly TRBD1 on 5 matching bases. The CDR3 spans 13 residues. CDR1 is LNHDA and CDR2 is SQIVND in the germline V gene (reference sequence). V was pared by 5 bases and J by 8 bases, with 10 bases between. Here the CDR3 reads CASSGDSYSPLHF. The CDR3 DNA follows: TGTGCCAGTAGTGGAGACAGTTATTCACCCCTCCACTTT.

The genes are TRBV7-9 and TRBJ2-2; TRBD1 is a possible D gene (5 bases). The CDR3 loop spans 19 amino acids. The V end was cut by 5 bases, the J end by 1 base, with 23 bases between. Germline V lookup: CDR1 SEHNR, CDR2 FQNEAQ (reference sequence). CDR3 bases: TGTGCCAGCAGCATCAGCTGGGGCCCAGGACGGGTGAACACCGGGGAGCTGTTTTTT. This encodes CASSISWGPGRVNTGELFF. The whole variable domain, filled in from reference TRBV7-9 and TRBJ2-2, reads DTGVSQNPRHKITKRGQNVTFRCDPISEHNRLYWYRQTLGQGPEFLTYFQNEAQLEKSRLLSDRFSAERPKGSFSTLEIQRTEQGDSAMYLCASSISWGPGRVNTGELFFGEGSRLTVL.

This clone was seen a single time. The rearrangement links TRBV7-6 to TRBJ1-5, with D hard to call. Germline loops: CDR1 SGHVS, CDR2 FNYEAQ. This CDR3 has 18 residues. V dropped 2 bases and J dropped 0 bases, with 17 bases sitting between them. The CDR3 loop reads CASSLLPGSQDSNQPQHF. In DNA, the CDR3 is TGTGCCAGCAGCTTACTTCCTGGCAGTCAAGATAGCAATCAGCCCCAGCATTTT.

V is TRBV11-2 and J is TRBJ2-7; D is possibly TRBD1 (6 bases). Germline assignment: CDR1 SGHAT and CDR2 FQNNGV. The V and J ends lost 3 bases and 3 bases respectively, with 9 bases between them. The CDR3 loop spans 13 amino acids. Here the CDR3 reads CASSFARGYEQYF. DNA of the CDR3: TGTGCCAGCAGCTTTGCCAGGGGCTACGAGCAGTACTTC.

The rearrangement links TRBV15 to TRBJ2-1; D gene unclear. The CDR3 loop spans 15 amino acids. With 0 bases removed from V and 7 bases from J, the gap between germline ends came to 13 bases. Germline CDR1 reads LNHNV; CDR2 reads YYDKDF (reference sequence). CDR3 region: CATSRDQVRSNEQFF. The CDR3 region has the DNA TGTGCCACCAGCAGAGATCAGGTGCGATCAAATGAGCAGTTCTTC. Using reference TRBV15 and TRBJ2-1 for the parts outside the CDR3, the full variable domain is DAMVIQNPRYQVTQFGKPVTLSCSQTLNHNVMYWYQQKSSQAPKLLFHYYDKDFNNEADTPDNFQSRRPNTSFCFLDIRSPGLGDTAMYLCATSRDQVRSNEQFFGPGTRLTVL.

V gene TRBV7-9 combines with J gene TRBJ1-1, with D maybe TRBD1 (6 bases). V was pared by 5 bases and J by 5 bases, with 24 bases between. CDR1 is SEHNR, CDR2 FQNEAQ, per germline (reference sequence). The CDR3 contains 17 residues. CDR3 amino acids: CASSGGQAVVGRTEAFF. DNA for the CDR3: TGTGCCAGCAGCGGGGGACAAGCCGTCGTCGGGAGGACTGAAGCTTTCTTT.

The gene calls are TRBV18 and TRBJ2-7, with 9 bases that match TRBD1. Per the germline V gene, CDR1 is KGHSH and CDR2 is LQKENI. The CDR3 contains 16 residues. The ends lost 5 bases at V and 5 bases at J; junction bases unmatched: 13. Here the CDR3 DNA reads TGTGCCAGCTCAGAACTAGGGACAGGGTCTTCGCACGAGCAGTACTTC. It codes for CASSELGTGSSHEQYF.

CDR3 sequence reads: CASSIFGGDITDTQYF. CDR3 bases: TGTGCCAGTAGTATCTTCGGGGGGGACATCACAGATACGCAGTATTTT. The rearrangement joins TRBV19 to TRBJ2-3; TRBD2 matches 8 bases. CDR3 length: 16 amino acids. Germline loops: CDR1 LNHDA, CDR2 SQIVND (reference sequence). V was pared by 3 bases and J by 2 bases, with 7 bases of the junction left unmatched.

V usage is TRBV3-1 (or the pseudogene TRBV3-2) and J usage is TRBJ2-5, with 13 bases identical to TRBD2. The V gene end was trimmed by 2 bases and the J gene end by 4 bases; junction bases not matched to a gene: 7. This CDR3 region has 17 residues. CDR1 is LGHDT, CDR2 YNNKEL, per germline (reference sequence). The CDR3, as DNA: TGTGCCAGCAGCCAAATACTAGCGGGAGGGCCGGGAGAGACCCAGTACTTC. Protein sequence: CASSQILAGGPGETQYF.

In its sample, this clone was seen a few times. The CDR3 loop is CASSGGDPNQPQHF. Here the CDR3 DNA reads TGCGCCAGCAGTGGGGGGGACCCCAATCAGCCCCAGCATTTT. The chain is built from TRBV10-1 and TRBJ1-5; maybe TRBD1 (5 bases). The germline gives CDR1 WNHNN, CDR2 SYGVQD (reference sequence). With 4 bases removed from V and 3 bases from J, the gap between germline ends came to 10 bases. The CDR3 runs 14 residues.

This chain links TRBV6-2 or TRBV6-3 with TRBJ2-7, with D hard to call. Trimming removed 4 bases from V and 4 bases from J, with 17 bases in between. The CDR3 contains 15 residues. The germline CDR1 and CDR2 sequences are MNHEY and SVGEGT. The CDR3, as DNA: TGTGCCAGCAGTTTTGGCCCCGTGTCCGTTTACGAGCAGTACTTC. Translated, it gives CASSFGPVSVYEQYF.

The CDR3 reads CASSTGGVIEAFF. The CDR3 DNA follows: TGTGCCAGCTCGACGGGCGGGGTTATTGAAGCTTTCTTT. V is TRBV18 and J is TRBJ1-1; no clear D gene. CDR3 length equals 13 residues. CDR1 KGHSH and CDR2 LQKENI come from the germline V gene. Trimming pared 6 bases from V and 7 bases from J, leaving 15 bases between.